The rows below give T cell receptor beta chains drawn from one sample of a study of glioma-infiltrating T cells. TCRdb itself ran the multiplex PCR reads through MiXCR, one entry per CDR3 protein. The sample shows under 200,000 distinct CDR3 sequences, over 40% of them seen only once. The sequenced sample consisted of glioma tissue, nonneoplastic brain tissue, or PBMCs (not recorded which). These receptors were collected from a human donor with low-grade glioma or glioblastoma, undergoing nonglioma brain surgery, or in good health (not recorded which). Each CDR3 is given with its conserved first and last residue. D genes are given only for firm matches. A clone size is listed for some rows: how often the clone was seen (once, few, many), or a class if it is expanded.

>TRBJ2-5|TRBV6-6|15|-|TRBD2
TGTGCCAGCTCCTTTGGGGGGAGGGCCGGAGAGACCCAGTACTTC
CASSFGGRAGETQYF
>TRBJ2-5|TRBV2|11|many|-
TGTGCCAGCGTGCAGTGGACCACCCAGTACTTC
CASVQWTTQYF
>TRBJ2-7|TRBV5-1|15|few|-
TGCGCCAGCAGTGATACTGGGACGGATTCCTACGAGCAGTACTTC
CASSDTGTDSYEQYF
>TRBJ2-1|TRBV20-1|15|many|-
TGCAGTGCTAGAGAAGCCCTAACTGGTTACAATGAGCAGTTCTTC
CSAREALTGYNEQFF
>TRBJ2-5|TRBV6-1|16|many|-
TGTGCCAGCAGTGAAGACCAAACCCCCACACAAGAGACCCAGTACTTC
CASSEDQTPTQETQYF
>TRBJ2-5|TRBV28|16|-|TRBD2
TGTTCCAGCAGTTCACGACTAGCGGGAACCCAAGAGACCCAGTACTTC
CSSSSRLAGTQETQYF
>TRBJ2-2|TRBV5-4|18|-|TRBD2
TGTGCCAGCAGCTTGCCCCTCGGGGCGGGGGGGAACACCGGGGAGCTGTTTTTT
CASSLPLGAGGNTGELFF
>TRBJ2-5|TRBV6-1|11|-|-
TGTGCCAGCAAACGCCAAGAGAGCCAGTACTTC
CASKRQESQYF
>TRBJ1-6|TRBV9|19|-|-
TGTGCCAGCAGCGAATCAGGGCTAGAACAGGCAATCCATAATTCACCCCTCCACTTT
CASSESGLEQAIHNSPLHF
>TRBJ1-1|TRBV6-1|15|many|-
TGTGCCAGCAGTGTCGAGCCTCTTAAGAACACTGAAGCTTTCTTT
CASSVEPLKNTEAFF
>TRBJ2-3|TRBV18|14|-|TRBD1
TGTGCCAGCTCACCACCGACAGGGGCAGATACGCAGTATTTT
CASSPPTGADTQYF
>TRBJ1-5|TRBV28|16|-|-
TGTACCAGCAGCCTCCGGGGGGAGGGAGGCAATCAGCCCCAGCATTTT
CTSSLRGEGGNQPQHF
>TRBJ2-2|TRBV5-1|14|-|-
TGCGCCAGCAGCTTCAACTCGAACACCGGGGAGCTGTTTTTT
CASSFNSNTGELFF
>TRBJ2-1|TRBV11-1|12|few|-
TGTGCCAGCAGCTTAGACCCATATGAGCAGTTCTTC
CASSLDPYEQFF
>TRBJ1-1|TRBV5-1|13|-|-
TGCGCCAGCAGCTTGGTAGGGGGGACTGGAGCTTTCTTT
CASSLVGGTGAFF
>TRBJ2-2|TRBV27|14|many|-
TGTGCCAATGGGCTGGGAGGGGGGACCGGGGAGCTGTTTTTT
CANGLGGGTGELFF
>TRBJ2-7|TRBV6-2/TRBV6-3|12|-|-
TGTGCCATTAGTTTACCCAGTTATGAGCAGTACTTC
CAISLPSYEQYF
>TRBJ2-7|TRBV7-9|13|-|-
TGTGCCAGCAGCTCGAGCGGAGCCTACGAGCAGTACTTC
CASSSSGAYEQYF